The 18 T cell receptor beta chains below were found in one sample sequenced in a study of blood T cells in healthy people across ages. Together with a sample-barcoded 5' primer, a J-beta primer mix was included in a second PCR lasting about 6 to 11 cycles. TCRdb ran MiXCR on the 5' RACE reads and lists one entry per CDR3 protein. The sample records 700,000 to 950,000 distinct CDR3 sequences, 43% being singletons. The sample taken for sequencing was blood. The receptors were sampled from a woman aged 60-75 years in good health.

This clonotype was detected only a few times. CDR3 sequence: CASTAGAVETQYF. Here the CDR3 DNA reads TGTGCCAGCACCGCCGGGGCCGTAGAGACCCAGTACTTC. The V and J genes are TRBV28 and TRBJ2-5; D may match TRBD1 or TRBD2 (5 bases each). V lost 7 bases and J 4 bases, leaving 13 bases between the germline ends. Germline V CDR1 and CDR2: MDHEN, SYDVKM. This CDR3 has 13 residues.

The rearrangement joins TRBV29-1 to TRBJ2-1; D uncertain. With 6 bases removed from V and 12 bases from J, the gap between germline ends came to 24 bases. Germline CDR1 SQVTM, CDR2 ANQGSEA. The CDR3 covers 14 residues. The CDR3 DNA reads as TGCAGCGTCTTAGTTGGTTTTCAGGCCCCGAGGCAGTTCTTC. Translated: CSVLVGFQAPRQFF.

The J gene is TRBJ1-1, the V gene TRBV2; unclear D gene. The V gene's germline CDR1 is SNHLY and CDR2 FYNNEI. The ends were cut back, 4 bases at V and 1 base at J, with 10 bases in the middle. This CDR3 spans 14 amino acids. CDR3 protein: CASSGGEGNTEAFF. The CDR3, as DNA: TGTGCCAGCAGTGGCGGGGAGGGGAACACTGAAGCTTTCTTT.

J is TRBJ1-1 and V is TRBV20-1; possible D gene TRBD1, 6 bases. The germline gives CDR1 DFQATT, CDR2 SNEGSKA (reference sequence). Trimming pared 5 bases from V and 2 bases from J, leaving 15 bases between. The CDR3 runs to 14 residues. The CDR3 protein is CSASRGEINTEAFF. The CDR3 coding sequence is TGCAGTGCTTCTAGGGGGGAGATCAACACTGAAGCTTTCTTT.

This clonotype has at least ten counts. In nucleotides, the CDR3 is TGCAGCGTTTCCGGGACAGGGAGGGTCGCGGATGAGCAGTTCTTC. It codes for CSVSGTGRVADEQFF. The chain has TRBV29-1 and TRBJ2-1; TRBD1 agrees at 9 bases. V shed 5 bases and J 8 bases; nucleotides not matched to a gene: 13. The CDR3 sequence is 15 residues long. Germline V gene data show CDR1 as SQVTM and CDR2 as ANQGSEA.

The chain is built from TRBV7-3 and TRBJ2-1; either TRBD1 or TRBD2 may supply D (5 bases each). Germline V gene lookup returns CDR1 SGHTA and CDR2 FQGTGA. This CDR3 comprises 15 residues. Trimming stripped 4 bases from V and 13 bases from J, with 23 bases between. The CDR3 DNA is TGTGCCAGCAGCTCCCTCGCAGGGCTCGGGGAGACCCAGTTCTTC. Translating gives CASSSLAGLGETQFF.

The chain joins TRBV20-1 to TRBJ1-5; 10 positions agree with TRBD1. Trimming took 1 base from V and 7 from J; bases not matched to a gene: 7. The CDR3 is made up of 15 amino acids. Germline V gene sequence: CDR1 DFQATT, CDR2 SNEGSKA (reference sequence). The CDR3 loop reads CSARGDRGLEQPQHF. CDR3 coding DNA: TGCAGTGCTAGAGGGGACAGGGGCTTGGAGCAGCCCCAGCATTTT.

This clonotype was detected ten times or more. This chain connects TRBV5-1 to TRBJ2-3; tentatively, D is TRBD1 or TRBD2 (5 bases each). The CDR3 loop spans 15 amino acids. Between the trimmed V and J ends, which lost 2 bases and 0 bases, there was a span of 10 bases. Germline CDR1 and CDR2: SGHRS and YFSETQ. The chain's CDR3 is CASSLRDGSTDTQYF. The CDR3 DNA reads TGCGCCAGCAGCTTACGGGACGGGAGCACAGATACGCAGTATTTT.

This clonotype was detected only once. The V call is TRBV3-1, the J call TRBJ2-7; D gene ambiguous. CDR1 and CDR2 from the germline V gene are LGHDT and YNNKEL (reference sequence). The CDR3 runs 12 residues. V was pared by 6 bases and J by 5 bases, with 11 bases between. CDR3 loop: CASRQRPDEQYF. DNA for the CDR3: TGTGCCAGCAGACAGAGGCCGGACGAGCAGTACTTC.

This clonotype has more than one count but fewer than ten. The chain recombines TRBV9 with TRBJ2-3, with D perhaps being TRBD1 or TRBD2 (5 bases each). V was trimmed by 2 bases and J by 2 bases, leaving 12 bases between them. CDR3 length: 15 amino acids. Germline CDR1 SGDLS, CDR2 YYNGEE. CDR3 sequence reads: CASSVGPQYTDTQYF. CDR3 DNA: TGTGCCAGCAGCGTGGGACCGCAATACACAGATACGCAGTATTTT.

This clonotype appeared a few times. The chain links TRBV7-2 to TRBJ1-5; D not resolved. The CDR3 has 15 residues. The V and J ends lost 1 base and 3 bases respectively, with 10 bases between them. The germline V gene has CDR1 SGHTA and CDR2 FQGNSA. CDR3 protein: CASSLVGRYNQPQHF. The CDR3 DNA is TGTGCCAGCAGCTTAGTCGGGCGGTACAATCAGCCCCAGCATTTT.

This clonotype has just a few counts. The CDR3 spells CSATSGRGGSTEAFF. In DNA, the CDR3 is TGCAGTGCTACTTCGGGGAGGGGAGGAAGCACTGAAGCTTTCTTT. This rearrangement joins TRBV20-1 to TRBJ1-1, with a tentative D call TRBD1 (5 bases). The CDR3 sequence is 15 residues long. The germline V gene encodes CDR1 DFQATT and CDR2 SNEGSKA (reference sequence). V dropped 4 bases and J dropped 4 bases, with 19 bases sitting between them.

This sequence joins TRBV9 and TRBJ1-4, with D maybe TRBD1 (6 bases). This CDR3 has 14 amino acids. Germline V CDR1 and CDR2: SGDLS, YYNGEE. Trimming removed 4 bases at V and 6 bases at J, with 13 bases between. CDR3 in DNA: TGTGCCAGCAGCCCAGGGGTTAAAGATGAAAAACTGTTTTTT. Amino acids: CASSPGVKDEKLFF.

With respect to this clonotype: A single base separates this from a much larger clone, so it may be a read error. The J gene is TRBJ2-3, the V gene TRBV5-4; perhaps TRBD2 as D (5 bases). This CDR3 is built from 15 residues. Germline loops: CDR1 SGHNT, CDR2 YYREEE (reference sequence). CDR3 sequence (DNA): TGTGTCAGCAGCTTGGGCGGGCTCTCCACAGATACGCAGTATTTT. Translation gives CVSSLGGLSTDTQYF.

This clonotype appeared many times. The chain links TRBV7-9 to TRBJ2-7, with 7 bases lining up with TRBD1. V shed 0 bases, J shed 7 bases, and the junction held 6 bases outside the gene matches. This CDR3 region has 14 residues. Germline CDR1 is SEHNR and CDR2 is FQNEAQ (reference sequence). CDR3 DNA: TGTGCCAGCAGCTTAGCAGGGGGCCGCCAGGAGCAGTACTTC. This translates into CASSLAGGRQEQYF.

The chain combines TRBV12-3 or TRBV12-4 with TRBJ2-3; the D gene is possibly TRBD2 (5 bases). This CDR3 spans 15 amino acids. Trimming removed 6 bases from V and 1 base from J, with 14 bases in between. CDR3 loop: CASRGSSGGTDTQYF. The CDR3 coding sequence is TGTGCCAGCAGGGGGTCCTCCGGGGGCACAGATACGCAGTATTTT.

The CDR3 bases are TGCGCCAGCAGCTTAAGGACTAGCGGGGCGGCGGGATTTTCCAATGAGCAGTTCTTC. It translates to CASSLRTSGAAGFSNEQFF. The rearrangement joins TRBV5-1 to TRBJ2-1; 12 nucleotides agree with TRBD2. CDR1 and CDR2 from the germline V gene are SGHRS and YFSETQ. The V segment lost 2 bases and the J segment 6 bases; nucleotides outside the gene matches: 15. The CDR3 is made up of 19 amino acids.

In its sample, this clonotype was seen many times. One end of the junction fails to match germline, which may point to a read error. The rearrangement links TRBV10-3 to TRBJ2-1; 7 bases are a match to TRBD2. Per germline, CDR1 ENHRY and CDR2 SYGVKD. The CDR3 is 13 amino acids. This CDR3 is CALSAAGYNEQFF. CDR3 nucleotides: TGTGCCCTCAGTGCAGCGGGGTACAATGAGCAGTTCTTC.